The 13 T cell receptor beta chains below come from one sample, sequenced in a study of shared clonotypes between healthy human individuals. Assay used: immunoSEQ multiplex PCR; TCRdb lists only in-frame clones, some missing. In the table there are around 2,000,000 clones, roughly 95% of which are singletons. CD8 cells regarded as naive lacked CD45RO, were positively chosen for CCR7, and omitted terminally differentiated effector memory CD45RA+ cells. The specimen sequenced was naive CD8+ T cells sorted from blood. These receptor sequences come from a man aged 18 to 29 in good health.

The gene calls are TRBV27 and TRBJ2-1; 9 bases fit TRBD2. The V and J ends lost 5 bases and 3 bases, in that order; junction bases with no gene match: 17. The germline gives CDR1 MNHEY, CDR2 SMNVEV (reference sequence). CDR3 length: 19 amino acids. CDR3 nucleotide sequence: TGTGCCAGCAGTCCAAGACTAGCGGTGGGGAGGTGGGGCTACAATGAGCAGTTCTTC. Its protein is CASSPRLAVGRWGYNEQFF.

The genes are TRBV25-1 and TRBJ2-5; TRBD1 matches at 7 bases. Trimming at V came to 4 bases and at J to 5 bases, leaving 10 bases not matched to a gene. Germline V gives CDR1 MGHDK, CDR2 SYGVNS. CDR3 length: 15 amino acids. CDR3: CASSGQYGTAETQYF. The CDR3 DNA sequence: TGTGCCAGCAGTGGCCAATATGGGACAGCTGAGACCCAGTACTTC. The variable domain in full, with the rest retrieved from reference TRBV25-1 and TRBJ2-5, is EADIYQTPRYLVIGTGKKITLECSQTMGHDKMYWYQQDPGMELHLIHYSYGVNSTEKGDLSSESTVSRIRTEHFPLTLESARPSHTSQYLCASSGQYGTAETQYFGPGTRLLVL.

The sample holds one count of this clone. The sample holds other DNA sequences that translate to the same CDR3. The chain couples TRBV5-4 to TRBJ2-7; 10 nucleotides align to TRBD2. Trimming removed 0 bases from V and 7 bases from J; junction bases left unmatched: 4. The CDR3 consists of 14 residues. Germline CDR1 is SGHNT and CDR2 is YYREEE (reference sequence). The CDR3 coding sequence is TGTGCCAGCAGCTTGGGACTAGCGGGCGGGGAGCAGTACTTC. Translation gives CASSLGLAGGEQYF.

This clone was seen a single time. The CDR3 DNA is TGTGCCAGCAGGCGAGCGGGGGGGCCCTCCTACGAGCAGTACTTC. The encoded protein is CASRRAGGPSYEQYF. The chain has TRBV2 and TRBJ2-7, with 10 bases aligning to TRBD2. The CDR3 has 15 amino acids. V lost 6 bases to trimming and J lost 0 bases; unmatched junction nucleotides: 5. Germline V lookup: CDR1 SNHLY, CDR2 FYNNEI.

A single count supports this clone. For the CDR3, the DNA is TGTGCCAGCAGCTTGGTAACAGGAGACGGTGAGCAGTTCTTC. As protein: CASSLVTGDGEQFF. The chain employs TRBV7-9 and TRBJ2-1, with D possibly being TRBD1 (5 bases). Germline V CDR1 and CDR2: SEHNR, FQNEAQ (reference sequence). The length of the CDR3 is 14 residues. Trimming cost V 3 bases and J 9 bases, with 15 bases left between them.

The chain links TRBV4-3 to TRBJ2-1; 13 bases map to TRBD2. V shed 0 bases and J 5 bases; nucleotides not matched to a gene: 1. This CDR3 contains 16 residues. The germline V gene has CDR1 LGHNA and CDR2 YSLEER. The CDR3 DNA reads TGCGCCAGCAGCCAAGAAGGACTAGCGGGAGACAATGAGCAGTTCTTC. It translates to CASSQEGLAGDNEQFF.

This sequence joins TRBV12-5 and TRBJ2-1; 8 positions agree with TRBD2. Germline lookup yields CDR1 LGHNT and CDR2 FRNRAP. V dropped 0 bases and J dropped 8; count of bases not matched to a gene: 9. The CDR3 consists of 16 residues. The CDR3 protein is CASGLVMIAGQDEQFF. The CDR3 DNA is TGTGCTAGTGGTTTGGTAATGATAGCGGGACAAGATGAGCAGTTCTTC.

The genes are TRBV4-1 and TRBJ1-1, with 10 positions matching TRBD1. The CDR3 has 16 amino acids. V shed 4 bases, J shed 4 bases, and the junction held 9 bases outside the gene matches. Germline CDR1 and CDR2: MGHRA and YSYEKL. The CDR3 nucleotides read TGCGCCAGCAGCCCTAGTCCGACAGGGGGCTTCACTGAAGCTTTCTTT. Translated, it gives CASSPSPTGGFTEAFF.

Worth noting for this clone: The sample holds other DNA sequences that translate to the same CDR3. The chain links TRBV7-9 to TRBJ2-2; 7 bases are a match to TRBD1. V trimming: 4 bases; J trimming: 4 bases; junction bases outside the gene matches: 6. This CDR3 comprises 15 residues. Germline CDR1 reads SEHNR; CDR2 reads FQNEAQ (reference sequence). The CDR3 spells CASSSRQGGTGELFF. CDR3 sequence (DNA): TGTGCCAGCAGCTCCAGACAGGGTGGCACCGGGGAGCTGTTTTTT.

The gene calls are TRBV6-6 and TRBJ1-1, with D tentatively TRBD1 (5 bases). CDR1 and CDR2 from the germline V gene are MNHNY and SVGAGI (reference sequence). Trimming removed 8 bases from V and 6 bases from J, with 13 bases in between. This CDR3 is built from 12 residues. CDR3 coding DNA: TGTGCCAGCTTGGAGCCAGGGCCTGAAGCTTTCTTT. Translation: CASLEPGPEAFF.

Details on this clone: The sample carries other DNA sequences with the same CDR3. V is TRBV19 and J is TRBJ2-1; 8 nucleotides agree with TRBD2. The germline V gene has CDR1 LNHDA and CDR2 SQIVND (reference sequence). The CDR3 has 14 residues. Unmatched junction bases numbered 5, after V lost 3 bases and J lost 7 bases. The CDR3 here is CASSILAGGNEQFF. In DNA form, the CDR3 reads TGTGCCAGTAGTATTCTCGCGGGAGGAAATGAGCAGTTCTTC.

This chain connects TRBV6-1 to TRBJ1-3; weak D call: TRBD1 (5 bases). CDR1 and CDR2 (germline): MNHNS, SASEGT. The V end lost 6 bases, the J end lost 7 bases, and 16 bases lay between the germline ends. CDR3 length: 14 amino acids. The CDR3 DNA reads TGTGCCAGCAGGGGGCGATTTACCGGGAACACCATATATTTT. It translates to CASRGRFTGNTIYF.

The rearrangement links TRBV10-3 to TRBJ2-5; tentative D call: TRBD2 (6 bases). Trimming removed 6 bases at V and 3 bases at J, with 20 bases between. The CDR3 sequence is 16 residues long. Germline values: CDR1 ENHRY, CDR2 SYGVKD. The CDR3 sequence: CAISDRWAGLKETQYF. DNA of the CDR3: TGTGCCATCAGCGACCGTTGGGCGGGACTCAAAGAGACCCAGTACTTC.